This entry features one T cell receptor (beta chain) sequence. What it binds is not known. PCR amplification relied on 60 Vbeta primers (plus 13 Jbeta primers). Data came from immunoSEQ multiplex PCR; TCRdb stores just in-frame clones and leaves some out. The table shows more than 60,000 clones, with around 83% occurring only once. This specimen comes from a study of cytomegalovirus exposure and HLA in healthy donors. Trimming cost V 8 bases and J 5 bases, with 7 bases left between them. This CDR3 comprises 11 residues. Germline-derived CDR1 and CDR2 are LNHDA and SQIVND (reference sequence). Overall study findings and caveats: A later analysis reportedly found fewer N-insertions in an Asian-associated ancestry cluster than the roughly 670-donor mean. The study flagged roughly 150 TCR beta chains as cytomegalovirus-associated.

This TCR came from a man between 65 and 85 years old in good health and CMV-seropositive. The chain has TRBV19 and TRBJ2-1; the D is unclear. The specimen was PBMCs. The CDR3 coding sequence is TGTGCCAGTTTTTATAACAATGAGCAGTTCTTC. Amino acids: CASFYNNEQFF. The complete variable domain, with remaining parts taken from reference TRBV19 and TRBJ2-1, reads DGGITQSPKYLFRKEGQNVTLSCEQNLNHDAMYWYRQDPGQGLRLIYYSQIVNDFQKGDIAEGYSVSREKKESFPLTVTSAQKNPTAFYLCASFYNNEQFFGPGTRLTVL.